This T cell receptor beta chain is drawn from a study of T cell repertoires in cytomegalovirus infection. The V gene's germline CDR1 is SGHTA and CDR2 FQGTGA. The CDR3 is 15 amino acids. One entry per CDR3 protein, called by TCRdb with MiXCR from the reads. The sample holds approximately 83,000 distinct CDR3 sequences, roughly a quarter seen once. A word on this clonotype: The target antigen is unknown. Germline is not matched at one junction end, which may reflect a read error.

The V gene is TRBV7-3, the J gene TRBJ2-1; the match to TRBD2 covers 11 bases. This receptor was taken from a human donor in good health (CMV status not recorded). Some clones in this sample may be carry-over from other donors' samples. The sample was CD8+ T cells from cultured PBMCs, taken from culture after CMV antigen stimulation. CDR3 nucleotide sequence: TGTACCAGCAGCTTGCTAGCGGGGGGACACAATGAGCAGTTCTTC. It codes for CTSSLLAGGHNEQFF.